The rows below give T cell receptor beta chains drawn from one sample of a study of blood T cell repertoires in COVID-19. Generated by immunoSEQ multiplex PCR, the TCRdb table keeps only in-frame clones and is missing some. Of tens of thousands of clones in the sample, around 95% are singletons; the top ten hold roughly 4%. The specimen sequenced was peripheral blood. These receptors came from a human donor with active COVID-19. The donor label of this sample is uncertain. CDR3s include the opening cysteine and the closing phenylalanine or tryptophan. The order of the fields is clone size, V gene, J gene, D gene, CDR3 DNA, CDR3 protein. A D gene is named only where the DNA matches it firmly. Rows give clone size only sometimes, using once, few, many, or a class for an expanded clone.

clone_size: -
v_call: TRBV5-1
j_call: TRBJ1-2
d_call: TRBD1
cdr3_nt: TGCGCCAGCAGCTTTCAGGGGGGCGACTATGGCTACACCTTC
cdr3_aa: CASSFQGGDYGYTF

clone_size: -
v_call: TRBV6-5
j_call: TRBJ1-1
d_call: TRBD1
cdr3_nt: TGTGCCAGCAGTTACGGACAGGGCCTGAACACTGAAGCTTTCTTT
cdr3_aa: CASSYGQGLNTEAFF

clone_size: -
v_call: TRBV7-2
j_call: TRBJ2-7
d_call: -
cdr3_nt: TGTGCCAGCAGCCCAATTACAGCTGCCGAGCAGTACTTC
cdr3_aa: CASSPITAAEQYF

clone_size: -
v_call: TRBV28
j_call: TRBJ2-1
d_call: -
cdr3_nt: TGTGCCAGCAGTGACCCGGGAGCCCCCTACAATGAGCAGTTCTTC
cdr3_aa: CASSDPGAPYNEQFF

clone_size: -
v_call: TRBV6-5
j_call: TRBJ1-5
d_call: -
cdr3_nt: TGTGCCACCAGTCCCCGGAGAGGCAATCAGCCCCAGCATTTT
cdr3_aa: CATSPRRGNQPQHF

clone_size: -
v_call: TRBV24-1
j_call: TRBJ2-1
d_call: -
cdr3_nt: TGTGCCACCAGTGACGGGGGGCGCGTGCAGTTCTTC
cdr3_aa: CATSDGGRVQFF

clone_size: -
v_call: TRBV5-1
j_call: TRBJ2-2
d_call: -
cdr3_nt: TGCGCCAGCAGCTTTAGCCCCACTGGCCAAAGCACCGGGGAGCTGTTTTTT
cdr3_aa: CASSFSPTGQSTGELFF

clone_size: -
v_call: TRBV10-3
j_call: TRBJ2-7
d_call: TRBD1
cdr3_nt: TGTGCCATCAGTGTAACAGGGGCCCAGAACGAGCAGTACTTC
cdr3_aa: CAISVTGAQNEQYF

clone_size: -
v_call: TRBV27
j_call: TRBJ2-3
d_call: -
cdr3_nt: TGTGCCAGCAGATGGACAGTCCCTAGCACAGATACGCAGTATTTT
cdr3_aa: CASRWTVPSTDTQYF

clone_size: -
v_call: TRBV5-1
j_call: TRBJ1-3
d_call: -
cdr3_nt: TGCGCCAGCAGCTCTGCCCAGAAGTACAGCATCTCTGGAAACACCATATATTTT
cdr3_aa: CASSSAQKYSISGNTIYF

clone_size: -
v_call: TRBV6-5
j_call: TRBJ2-6
d_call: -
cdr3_nt: TGTGCCAGCAGCCCGGGGTTCGCTGGGGCCAACGTCCTGACTTTC
cdr3_aa: CASSPGFAGANVLTF

clone_size: -
v_call: TRBV7-2
j_call: TRBJ1-3
d_call: TRBD1
cdr3_nt: TGTGCCAGCAGCTCCCGCAAATCGGACAGGGGGCCGGGAAACACCATATATTTT
cdr3_aa: CASSSRKSDRGPGNTIYF

clone_size: -
v_call: TRBV28
j_call: TRBJ1-2
d_call: TRBD1
cdr3_nt: TGTGCCAGCAGTTACGGGACAGGGAGCTATGGCTACACCTTC
cdr3_aa: CASSYGTGSYGYTF

clone_size: once
v_call: TRBV5-4
j_call: TRBJ2-1
d_call: -
cdr3_nt: TGTGCCAGCAGCAGACTAGGGGATGAGCAGTTCTTC
cdr3_aa: CASSRLGDEQFF